This TCR beta chain was identified during a study of control samples from healthy donors and cancer patients. Sequencing used immunoSEQ multiplex PCR; TCRdb keeps in-frame clones, though not all of them. The top ten clones hold more than 10% of a sample with about 160,000 clones, roughly 90% of them seen once. Trimming took off 3 bases at V and 5 bases at J, with 10 bases between the two ends. The CDR3 runs to 13 residues. Germline-derived CDR1 and CDR2 are KGHDR and SFDVKD. The sequence came from a man aged 25 to 40 in good health. This chain uses TRBV24-1 with TRBJ2-7, with D possibly TRBD1 on 6 matching bases. Sequenced material: blood. The CDR3 DNA follows: TGTGCCACCAGTGATCCACAGGGTGACGAGCAGTACTTC. It translates to CATSDPQGDEQYF.